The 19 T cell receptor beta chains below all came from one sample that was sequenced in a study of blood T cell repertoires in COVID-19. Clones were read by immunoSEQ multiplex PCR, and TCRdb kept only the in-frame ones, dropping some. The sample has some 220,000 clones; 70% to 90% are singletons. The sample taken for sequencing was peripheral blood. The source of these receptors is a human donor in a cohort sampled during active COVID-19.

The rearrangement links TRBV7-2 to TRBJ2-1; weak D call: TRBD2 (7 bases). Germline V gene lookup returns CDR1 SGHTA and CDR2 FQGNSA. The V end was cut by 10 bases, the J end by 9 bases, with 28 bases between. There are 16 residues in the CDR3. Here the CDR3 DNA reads TGTGCCACCGTCCCCCAGTCGGACAGTGGCGGGGGTGAGCAGTTCTTC. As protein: CATVPQSDSGGGEQFF.

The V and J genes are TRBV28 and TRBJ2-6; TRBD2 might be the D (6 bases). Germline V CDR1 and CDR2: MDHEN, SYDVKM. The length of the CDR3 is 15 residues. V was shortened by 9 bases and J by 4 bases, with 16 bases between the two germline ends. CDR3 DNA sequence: TGTGCCAGTTCCCTGGGGGGACCCGGGGCCAACGTCCTGACTTTC. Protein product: CASSLGGPGANVLTF.

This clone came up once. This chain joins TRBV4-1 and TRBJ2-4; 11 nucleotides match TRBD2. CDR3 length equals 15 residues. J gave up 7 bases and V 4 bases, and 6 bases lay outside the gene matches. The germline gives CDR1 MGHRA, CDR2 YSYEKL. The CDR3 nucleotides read TGCGCCAGCAGCCCGCCTAGCGGGGGGAGGAACATTCAGTACTTC. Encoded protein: CASSPPSGGRNIQYF.

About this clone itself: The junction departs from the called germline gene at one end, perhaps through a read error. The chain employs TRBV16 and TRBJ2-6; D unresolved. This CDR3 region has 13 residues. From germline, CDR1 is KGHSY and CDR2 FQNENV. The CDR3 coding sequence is TGTGCCAGCAGCCAATCTGGGCCCAACGTCCTGACTTTC. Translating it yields CASSQSGPNVLTF.

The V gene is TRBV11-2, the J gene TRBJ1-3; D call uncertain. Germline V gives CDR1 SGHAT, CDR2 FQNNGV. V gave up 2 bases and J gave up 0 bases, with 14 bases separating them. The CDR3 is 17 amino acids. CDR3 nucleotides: TGTGCCAGCAGCTTATTGTTAGGAGGTGTCTCTGGAAACACCATATATTTT. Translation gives CASSLLLGGVSGNTIYF.

The CDR3 coding sequence is TGTGCCAGCAGCTGGGGACTAGCGGGATTTTACAATGAGCAGTTCTTC. This codes for CASSWGLAGFYNEQFF. This chain uses TRBV6-2 or TRBV6-3 with TRBJ2-1; TRBD2 matches 13 bases. The germline V gene encodes CDR1 MNHEY and CDR2 SVGEGT. J lost 4 bases, V lost 6 bases, and 6 bases had no gene match. The CDR3 consists of 16 residues.

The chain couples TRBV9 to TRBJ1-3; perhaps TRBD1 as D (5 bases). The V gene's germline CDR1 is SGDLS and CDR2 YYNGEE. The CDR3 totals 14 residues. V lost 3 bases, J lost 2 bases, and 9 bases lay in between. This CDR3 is CASSALTAGNTIYF. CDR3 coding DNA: TGTGCCAGCAGCGCCCTGACAGCTGGAAACACCATATATTTT. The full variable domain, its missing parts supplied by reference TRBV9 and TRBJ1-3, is DSGVTQTPKHLITATGQRVTLRCSPRSGDLSVYWYQQSLDQGLQFLIQYYNGEERAKGNILERFSAQQFPDLHSELNLSSLELGDSALYFCASSALTAGNTIYFGEGSWLTVV.

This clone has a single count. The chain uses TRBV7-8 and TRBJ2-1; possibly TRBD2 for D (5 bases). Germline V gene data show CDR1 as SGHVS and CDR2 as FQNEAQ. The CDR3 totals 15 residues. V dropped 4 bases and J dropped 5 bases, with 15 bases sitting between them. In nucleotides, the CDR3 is TGTGCCAGCAGCTCGGGCCCTACGAGGGACAATGAGCAGTTCTTC. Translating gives CASSSGPTRDNEQFF.

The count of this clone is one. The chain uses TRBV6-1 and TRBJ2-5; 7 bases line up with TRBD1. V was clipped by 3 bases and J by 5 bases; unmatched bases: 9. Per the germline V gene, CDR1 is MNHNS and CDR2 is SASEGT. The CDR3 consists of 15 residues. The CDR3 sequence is CASSEQLQGWETQYF. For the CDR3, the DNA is TGTGCCAGCAGTGAGCAATTACAGGGGTGGGAGACCCAGTACTTC.

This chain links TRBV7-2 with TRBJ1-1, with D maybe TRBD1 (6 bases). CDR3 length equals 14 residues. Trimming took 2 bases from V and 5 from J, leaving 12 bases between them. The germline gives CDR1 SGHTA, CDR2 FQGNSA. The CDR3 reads CASSLIAQGTEAFF. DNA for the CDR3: TGTGCCAGCAGCTTAATCGCTCAGGGGACTGAAGCTTTCTTT.

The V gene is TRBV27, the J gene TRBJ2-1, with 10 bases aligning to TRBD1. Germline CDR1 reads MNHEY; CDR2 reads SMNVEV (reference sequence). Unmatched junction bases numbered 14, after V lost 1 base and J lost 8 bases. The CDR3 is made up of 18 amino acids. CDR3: CASSLWGRRDRGFDEQFF. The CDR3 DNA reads TGTGCCAGCAGTTTATGGGGTCGGCGGGACAGGGGTTTTGATGAGCAGTTCTTC.

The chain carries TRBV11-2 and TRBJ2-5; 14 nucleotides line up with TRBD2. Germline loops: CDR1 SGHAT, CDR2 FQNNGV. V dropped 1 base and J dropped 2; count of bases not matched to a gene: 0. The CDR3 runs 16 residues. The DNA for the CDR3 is TGTGCCAGCAGCTTAGGACTAGCGGGGGGGCAAGAGACCCAGTACTTC. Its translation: CASSLGLAGGQETQYF.

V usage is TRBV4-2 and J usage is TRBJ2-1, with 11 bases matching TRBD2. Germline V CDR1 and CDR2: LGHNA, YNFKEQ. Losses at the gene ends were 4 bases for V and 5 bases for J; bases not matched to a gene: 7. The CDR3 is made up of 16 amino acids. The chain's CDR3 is CASSLLGLAVDNEQFF. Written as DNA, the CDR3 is TGTGCCAGCAGCCTCCTGGGACTAGCGGTAGACAATGAGCAGTTCTTC.

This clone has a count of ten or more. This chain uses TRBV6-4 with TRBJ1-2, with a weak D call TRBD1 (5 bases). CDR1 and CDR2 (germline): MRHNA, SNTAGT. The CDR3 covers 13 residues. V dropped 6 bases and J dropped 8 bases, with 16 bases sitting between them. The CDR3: CASSPGEGSGYTF. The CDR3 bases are TGTGCCAGCAGCCCCGGGGAGGGGAGCGGCTACACCTTC.

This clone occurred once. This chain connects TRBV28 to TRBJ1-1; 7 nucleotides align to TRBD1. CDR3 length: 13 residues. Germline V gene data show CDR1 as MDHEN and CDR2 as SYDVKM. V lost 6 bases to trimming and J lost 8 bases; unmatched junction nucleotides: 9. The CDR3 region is CASRAGQATEAFF. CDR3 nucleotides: TGTGCCAGCAGGGCCGGACAGGCGACCGAAGCTTTCTTT.

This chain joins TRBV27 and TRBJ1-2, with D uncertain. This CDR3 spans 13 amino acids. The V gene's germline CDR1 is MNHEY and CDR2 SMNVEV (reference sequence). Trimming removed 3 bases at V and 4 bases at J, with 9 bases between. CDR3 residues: CASSFASSYGYTF. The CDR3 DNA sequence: TGTGCCAGCAGTTTTGCCAGTTCCTATGGCTACACCTTC.

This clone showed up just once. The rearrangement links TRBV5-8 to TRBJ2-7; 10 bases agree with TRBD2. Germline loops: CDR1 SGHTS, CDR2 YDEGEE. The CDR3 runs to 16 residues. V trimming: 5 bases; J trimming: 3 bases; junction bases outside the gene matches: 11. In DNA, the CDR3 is TGTGCCAGCAGACGTCCGGGACTAGCGTTTTACTACGAGCAGTACTTC. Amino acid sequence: CASRRPGLAFYYEQYF.

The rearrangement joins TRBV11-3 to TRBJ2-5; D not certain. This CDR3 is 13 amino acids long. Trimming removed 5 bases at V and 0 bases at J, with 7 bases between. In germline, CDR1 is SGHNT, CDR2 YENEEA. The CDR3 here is CASSAQDQETQYF. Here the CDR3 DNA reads TGTGCCAGCAGCGCCCAGGACCAAGAGACCCAGTACTTC.

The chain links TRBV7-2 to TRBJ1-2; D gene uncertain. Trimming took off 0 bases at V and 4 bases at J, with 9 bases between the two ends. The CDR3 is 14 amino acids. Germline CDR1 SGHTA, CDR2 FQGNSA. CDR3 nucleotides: TGTGCCAGCAGCTTAGCTACAGCTACCTATGGCTACACCTTC. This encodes CASSLATATYGYTF.